These 10 T cell receptor beta chains were all obtained from the same sample, sequenced in a study of tumor and adjacent non-tumor tissue in lung cancer. The library came from three nested PCR rounds adapted from ARM-PCR protocols. TCRdb recomputed calls from the multiplex PCR reads with MiXCR, one row per CDR3 protein. The table includes approximately 90,000 distinct CDR3 sequences, roughly three quarters detected once. No cell sorting was done before RNA was extracted from the tissue. Distant lung tissue was collected more than 3 cm away from the tumor edge. The sample taken for sequencing was distant non-tumor lung tissue. The receptor source for this set is a woman aged 50 to 65 with non-small cell lung cancer.

This rearrangement joins TRBV7-8 to TRBJ2-1; 8 nucleotides line up with TRBD2. The CDR3 runs 15 residues. With V trimmed by 9 bases and J by 1 base, 8 bases remained unmatched. Germline V lookup: CDR1 SGHVS, CDR2 FQNEAQ. CDR3 region: CARISRLASYNEQFF. CDR3 in DNA: TGTGCCAGGATCTCCCGACTAGCGTCCTACAATGAGCAGTTCTTC.

This clonotype was recorded only once. One junction end disagrees with the germline gene, perhaps due to a read error. The CDR3 loop reads CAIKMRGAYNEQSF. The DNA of the CDR3 is TGTGCCATCAAGATGAGAGGGGCCTACAATGAGCAGTCCTTC. The chain combines TRBV10-3 with TRBJ2-1; D possibly uses TRBD1 or TRBD2 (5 bases each). The CDR3 length is 14 residues. CDR1 is ENHRY and CDR2 is SYGVKD in the germline V gene.

The count of this clonotype is one. One end of the junction fails to match germline, which may point to a read error. The J gene is TRBJ2-7, the V gene TRBV6-1; 8 bases map to TRBD2. Germline CDR1 MNHNS, CDR2 SASEGT. This CDR3 comprises 16 residues. CDR3 residues: CASSERTSGTSYKQYF. As DNA, the CDR3 is TGTGCCAGCAGTGAACGTACTAGCGGAACCAGCTACAAGCAGTACTTC.

As concerns this clonotype: Likely a read error: the CDR3 ends without its conserved phenylalanine or tryptophan. J is TRBJ2-7 and V is TRBV14; D call uncertain. The germline V and J ends were trimmed by 0 bases and 2 bases, with 23 bases remaining between them. This CDR3 has 19 residues. In germline, CDR1 is SGHDN, CDR2 FVKESK. Written as DNA, the CDR3 is TGTGCCAGCAGCCAAGATGGACGGGTAGCCAAGACGGCGACCTACGAGCAGTACCTC. It codes for CASSQDGRVAKTATYEQYL.

This clonotype was observed a few times. In this CDR3 the conserved last residue, phenylalanine or tryptophan, is missing, so a read error is likely. This chain joins TRBV4-2 and TRBJ2-5; TRBD2 agrees at 7 bases. Per the germline V gene, CDR1 is LGHNA and CDR2 is YNFKEQ. This CDR3 spans 15 amino acids. The CDR3 DNA reads as TGTGCCAACAGCCAAGTTCCGGGAGGACAAGAGACCCAGTACACC. This encodes CANSQVPGGQETQYT.

In regard to this clonotype: A much more abundant neighbour one base away suggests this may be a read error. The chain has TRBV10-1 and TRBJ2-7; possible D gene TRBD2, 6 bases. The CDR3 extends over 16 amino acids. Germline-derived CDR1 and CDR2 are WNHNN and SYGVQD (reference sequence). V was cut by 4 bases and J by 0 bases, with 16 bases left in between. Here the CDR3 DNA reads TGCGCCAGCAGTGTCAGGTGGGGAGGCCTCTCCTACGAGCAGTACTTC. It encodes CASSVRWGGLSYEQYF.

This clonotype was recorded at least ten times. The V and J genes are TRBV19 and TRBJ2-2; 8 positions match TRBD1. V dropped 4 bases and J dropped 7; count of bases not matched to a gene: 5. The germline V gene encodes CDR1 LNHDA and CDR2 SQIVND (reference sequence). The CDR3 totals 14 residues. The CDR3 DNA reads as TGTGCCAGTAGTAACAGGGGGAAAATCGGGGAGCTGTTTTTT. Amino acid sequence: CASSNRGKIGELFF.

The chain carries TRBV18 and TRBJ2-1, with 8 bases fitting TRBD2. The CDR3 has 15 amino acids. Germline V gene lookup returns CDR1 KGHSH and CDR2 LQKENI. The CDR3 protein is CTGSPPSGSRNEQFF. The CDR3 coding sequence is TGTACCGGCTCACCACCCAGCGGGAGTCGAAATGAGCAGTTCTTC.

For this clonotype: At one end, the junction sequence differs from germline, possibly due to a read error. The chain links TRBV12-3 or TRBV12-4 to TRBJ2-1; no clear D. The CDR3 loop spans 19 amino acids. The CDR3 nucleotides are TGTGGCAGCAGTCCCTATAGGATCGTGAAGGATAGCTCCTACAATGAGCAGTTCTTC. It encodes CGSSPYRIVKDSSYNEQFF.

The genes are TRBV6-5 and TRBJ2-1, with D unclear. Germline V gene sequence: CDR1 MNHEY, CDR2 SVGAGI. The length of the CDR3 is 13 residues. V dropped 8 bases and J dropped 10 bases, with 18 bases sitting between them. CDR3: CASGPILGNEQFF. The CDR3 bases are TGTGCCAGCGGCCCCATCCTGGGGAACGAGCAGTTCTTC.